This TCR beta chain originates from a study of blood T cell repertoires in COVID-19. Study-wide background: From T cells, B-cell-depleted T cells, or PBMCs came the material, which was cDNA or gDNA.

Per the study methods: Nucleated cell number was recorded as an estimate derived from reference gene primer amplification. The assay was immunoSEQ multiplex PCR, and TCRdb's table has in-frame clones only and misses some. V and J calls and clone size come straight from that table; D and trimming were deduced from the DNA. This sample carries roughly 150,000 clones, roughly 84% of them seen once, and the ten largest clones take 8% to 11%. Germline CDR1 GTSNPN, CDR2 SVGIG (reference sequence). V lost 2 bases to trimming and J lost 1 base; unmatched junction nucleotides: 9. This CDR3 has 16 residues. What was sequenced was peripheral blood. The receptor's source is a woman at least 80 years old with active or convalescent COVID-19. The chain recombines TRBV30 with TRBJ1-1, with TRBD1 identical over 8 bases. The CDR3 region has the DNA TGTGCCTGGAGTCAGTCAAATCAGGGGGCGAACACTGAAGCTTTCTTT. This gives the protein CAWSQSNQGANTEAFF.